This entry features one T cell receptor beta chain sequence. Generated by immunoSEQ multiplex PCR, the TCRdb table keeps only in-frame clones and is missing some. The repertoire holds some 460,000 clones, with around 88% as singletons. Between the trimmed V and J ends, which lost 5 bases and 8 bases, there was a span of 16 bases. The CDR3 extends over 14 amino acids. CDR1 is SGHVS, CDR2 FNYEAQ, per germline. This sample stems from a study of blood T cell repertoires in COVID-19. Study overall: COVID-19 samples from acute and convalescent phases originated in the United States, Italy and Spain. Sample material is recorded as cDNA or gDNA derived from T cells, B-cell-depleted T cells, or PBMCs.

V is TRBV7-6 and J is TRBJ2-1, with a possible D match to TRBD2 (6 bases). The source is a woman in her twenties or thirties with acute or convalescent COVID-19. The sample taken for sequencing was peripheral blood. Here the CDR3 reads CASSRSGRRDEQFF. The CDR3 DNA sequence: TGTGCCAGCAGCCGCTCCGGAAGGAGGGATGAGCAGTTCTTC.